This T cell receptor beta chain is drawn from a study of blood T cell repertoires in COVID-19. Study summary: Sources were T cells, B-cell-depleted T cells, or PBMCs; the material itself was cDNA or gDNA.

Original analysis: Amplification of reference gene primers provided the estimated nucleated cell counts. TCRdb's table, derived via immunoSEQ multiplex PCR, lists solely in-frame clones and lacks some. The V and J calls and clone size are taken from that table; D and trimming were inferred from the DNA. The sample has 28,000 or so clones; roughly 92% are singletons. The CDR3 has 14 amino acids. Trimming at V came to 1 base and at J to 2 bases, leaving 0 bases not matched to a gene. Looked up from germline, CDR1 is SGHAT and CDR2 is FQNNGV. This receptor was identified in a human donor in a cohort sampled during active COVID-19. This chain links TRBV11-2 with TRBJ2-7, with TRBD1 matching 9 bases. Sequenced input: peripheral blood. The CDR3 nucleotides read TGTGCCAGCAGCTTAGGGACAGGGGCCTACGAGCAGTACTTC. As protein: CASSLGTGAYEQYF.